Described below is a single TCR beta chain sequence and its context. Germline assignment: CDR1 MNHEY and CDR2 SVGEGT. Trimming at V came to 4 bases and at J to 2 bases, leaving 6 bases not matched to a gene. The CDR3 totals 16 residues. Cohorts were based on clinical histories the participants reported. The data are from a study of blood T cell repertoires in COVID-19. On the study more broadly: Whether acute or convalescent, the COVID-19 samples came from the United States, Italy and Spain. PBMCs, B-cell-depleted T cells, or T cells were the source of the cDNA or gDNA that made up the material.

Sequenced by immunoSEQ multiplex PCR; TCRdb stores in-frame clones only, minus some. The sample has some 490,000 clones, approximately 90% seen once. The chain uses TRBV6-2 or TRBV6-3 and TRBJ2-4; TRBD1 matches 9 bases. The source is a woman between 55 and 75 years old who had recovered from COVID-19. Sequencing was carried out using PBMCs or T cells enriched from blood (not recorded which). CDR3: CASSSGDRVTKNIQYF. The CDR3 DNA reads as TGTGCCAGCAGTTCAGGGGACAGGGTAACCAAAAACATTCAGTACTTC.